The entry below gives a single T cell receptor beta chain sequence along with its context. CDR1 is MNHNS and CDR2 is SASEGT in the germline V gene. The trim removed 10 bases at V and 2 bases at J, leaving 10 bases unmatched. The CDR3 is made up of 15 amino acids. Sequencing was performed with immunoSEQ multiplex PCR; in TCRdb, only in-frame clones are kept and a portion is missing. The sample consists of roughly 110,000 clones, roughly 92% of them appearing once. The sample comes from a study of T cell changes during pregnancy in multiple sclerosis. The genes are TRBV6-1 and TRBJ2-3, with 9 bases matching TRBD2. The sample consisted of peripheral blood, taken in the third trimester of pregnancy. This TCR was sampled from a female donor with multiple sclerosis, enrolled in a pregnancy study. CDR3 amino acids: CATRWAGGTTDTQYF. CDR3 DNA: TGTGCCACCCGGTGGGCGGGGGGGACCACAGATACGCAGTATTTT.